Included here is one T cell receptor (beta chain) sequence, with context. Antigen: not known. This entry belongs to a study of radiotherapy plus CTLA-4 blockade in lung cancer. Method: immunoSEQ multiplex PCR; TCRdb's copy keeps in-frame clones and lacks some. The data show under 65,000 clones, about four fifths seen once. General observations from the study: Radiotherapy was combined with ipilimumab, and tumor-derived TCR clones then expanded in blood.

Sequencing was performed on peripheral blood, taken from a patient treated with radiotherapy plus ipilimumab. This clonotype was obtained from a human donor with non-small cell lung cancer who had a complete response to radiotherapy plus ipilimumab.

Here the CDR3 DNA reads TGTGCCAGCTCGAGGGACAGGGACACTGAAGCTTTCTTT. This translates into CASSRDRDTEAFF. This sequence joins TRBV2 and TRBJ1-1; 9 positions match TRBD1. Germline values: CDR1 SNHLY, CDR2 FYNNEI. This CDR3 has 13 residues. V lost 8 bases and J lost 3; bases outside the gene matches: 4. Combining the CDR3 with reference TRBV2 and TRBJ1-1 gives the whole variable domain EPEVTQTPSHQVTQMGQEVILRCVPISNHLYFYWYRQILGQKVEFLVSFYNNEISEKSEIFDDQFSVERPDGSNFTLKIRSTKLEDSAMYFCASSRDRDTEAFFGQGTRLTVV.